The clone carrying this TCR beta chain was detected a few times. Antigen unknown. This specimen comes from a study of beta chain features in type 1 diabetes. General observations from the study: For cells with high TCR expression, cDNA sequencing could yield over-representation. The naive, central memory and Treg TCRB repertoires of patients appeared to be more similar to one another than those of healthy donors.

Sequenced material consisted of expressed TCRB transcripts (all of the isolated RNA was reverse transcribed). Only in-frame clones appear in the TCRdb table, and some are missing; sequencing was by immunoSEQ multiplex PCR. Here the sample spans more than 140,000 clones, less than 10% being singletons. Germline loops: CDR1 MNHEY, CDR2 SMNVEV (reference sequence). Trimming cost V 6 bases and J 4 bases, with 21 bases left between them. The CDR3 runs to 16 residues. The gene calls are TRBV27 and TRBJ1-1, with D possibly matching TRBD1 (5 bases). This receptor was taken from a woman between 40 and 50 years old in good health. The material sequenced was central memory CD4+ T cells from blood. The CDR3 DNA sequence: TGTGCCAGCAGCTCTCGAGTTAATCGTAGGGGCACTGAAGCTTTCTTT. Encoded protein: CASSSRVNRRGTEAFF.